This T cell receptor beta chain was profiled in a study of cytomegalovirus exposure and HLA in healthy donors. Primers for the PCR totalled 60 Vbeta and 13 Jbeta. Original analysis: A follow-up analysis tallied about 88 million unique TCR beta chains, roughly 10 million shared. Measured with immunoSEQ multiplex PCR; TCRdb has only the in-frame clones, and not every one. For V, J and clone size, that table is used; D and trimming come from the DNA. Among more than 95,000 clones listed, about 68% were seen once. Germline CDR1 reads MGHRA; CDR2 reads YSYEKL. With 0 bases clipped from V and 9 bases from J, the junction kept 5 bases outside the gene matches. The CDR3 spans 13 residues.

This chain links TRBV4-1 with TRBJ2-7; 7 bases match TRBD2. Sequencing was performed on PBMCs. The TCR originated in a middle-aged man in good health and CMV-seropositive. This CDR3 reads CASSQDLREGQYF. The CDR3 nucleotides read TGCGCCAGCAGCCAAGATTTGAGGGAGGGGCAGTACTTC.